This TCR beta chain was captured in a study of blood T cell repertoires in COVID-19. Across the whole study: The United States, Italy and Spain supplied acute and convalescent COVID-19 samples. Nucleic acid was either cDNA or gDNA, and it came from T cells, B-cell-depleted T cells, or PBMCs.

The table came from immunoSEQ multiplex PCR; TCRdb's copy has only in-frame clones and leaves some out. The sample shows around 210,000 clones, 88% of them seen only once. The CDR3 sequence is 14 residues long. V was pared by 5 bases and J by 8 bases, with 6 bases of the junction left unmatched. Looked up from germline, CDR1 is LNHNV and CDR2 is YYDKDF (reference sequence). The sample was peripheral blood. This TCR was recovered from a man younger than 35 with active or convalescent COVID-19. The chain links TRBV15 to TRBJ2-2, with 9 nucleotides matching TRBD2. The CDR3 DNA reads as TGTGCCACCAGCGGAGTAGCGGGAGTAGGGGAGCTGTTTTTT. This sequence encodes CATSGVAGVGELFF.